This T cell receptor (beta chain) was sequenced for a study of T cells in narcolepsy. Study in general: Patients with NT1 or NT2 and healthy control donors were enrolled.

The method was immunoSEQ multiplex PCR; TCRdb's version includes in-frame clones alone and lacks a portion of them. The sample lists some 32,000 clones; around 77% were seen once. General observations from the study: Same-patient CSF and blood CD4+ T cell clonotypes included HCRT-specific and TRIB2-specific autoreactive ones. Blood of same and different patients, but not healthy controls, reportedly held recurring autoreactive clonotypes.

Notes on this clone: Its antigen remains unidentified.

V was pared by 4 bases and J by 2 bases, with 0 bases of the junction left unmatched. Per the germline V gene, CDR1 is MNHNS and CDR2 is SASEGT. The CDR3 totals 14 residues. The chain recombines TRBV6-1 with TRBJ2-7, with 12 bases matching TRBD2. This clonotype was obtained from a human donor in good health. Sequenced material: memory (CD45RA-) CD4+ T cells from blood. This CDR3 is CASSGTSGTYEQYF. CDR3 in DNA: TGTGCCAGCAGTGGGACTAGCGGGACCTACGAGCAGTACTTC.